The subject of this entry is one T cell receptor (beta chain). The repertoire was sequenced with immunoSEQ multiplex PCR; TCRdb's copy has only in-frame clones and lacks some. The table shows about 120,000 clones, with approximately 81% occurring only once. The data belong to a study of blood T cell repertoires in COVID-19. On the study more broadly: PBMCs, B-cell-depleted T cells, or T cells were the source of the cDNA or gDNA that made up the material.

V lost 3 bases, J lost 7 bases, and 10 bases stayed unmatched. The CDR3 sequence is 15 residues long. Germline lookup yields CDR1 MNHEY and CDR2 SMNVEV (reference sequence). The sequenced material came from peripheral blood. V gene TRBV27 combines with J gene TRBJ2-7, with 9 bases fitting TRBD1. The TCR originated in a man aged 55 to 70 with acute or convalescent COVID-19. The CDR3 spells CASSLGDRARDEQYF. The CDR3, as DNA: TGTGCCAGCAGTTTGGGGGACAGGGCAAGAGATGAGCAGTACTTC.